The subject of this entry is one T cell receptor (beta chain). The source of the sample is a study of control samples from healthy donors and cancer patients. CDR1 and CDR2 (germline): MNHEY, SVGEGT. The J segment lost 6 bases and the V segment lost 4 bases, leaving 8 bases of the junction unmatched. CDR3 size: 15 residues. Profiling relied on immunoSEQ multiplex PCR, and the TCRdb table lists in-frame clones only, not all of them. The sample holds 170,000 or so clones, approximately 93% seen once. The rearrangement uses TRBV6-2 or TRBV6-3 and TRBJ2-3; TRBD1 agrees at 9 bases. Material: blood. The TCR comes from a woman in her forties in good health. CDR3 DNA: TGTGCCAGCAGTTCCCATGGACAGGGGAGGGATACGCAGTATTTT. It is translated as CASSSHGQGRDTQYF.